The 10 T cell receptor beta chains below come from one sample, sequenced in a study of identical twins. TCRdb reprocessed the 5' RACE reads via MiXCR and lists one record per CDR3 protein. The sample contains around 280,000 distinct CDR3 sequences, 6.5% to 9.5% of which appear only once. The sample was also reused in another study, on yellow fever vaccine responses in identical twins.

The source material was memory (CD45RO+) T cells sorted from blood. The receptors come from a woman in her late teens or twenties in good health.

This clonotype came up many times. J is TRBJ1-1 and V is TRBV6-4, with D perhaps TRBD1 (5 bases). The germline CDR1 and CDR2 sequences are MRHNA and SNTAGT. The CDR3 contains 13 residues. Trimming took 3 bases from V and 7 from J, leaving 12 bases between them. The CDR3 sequence is CASSEGTAHEAFF. In DNA, the CDR3 is TGTGCCAGCAGTGAGGGGACGGCCCATGAAGCTTTCTTT.

The table lists this clonotype with many counts. The chain couples TRBV4-1 to TRBJ2-1, with D uncertain. The CDR3 runs to 16 residues. Germline loops: CDR1 MGHRA, CDR2 YSYEKL. Deletions cut 4 bases from V and 0 bases from J, with 13 bases between. For the CDR3, the DNA is TGCGCCAGCAGCCTCACCTTTCTGAGCTCCTACAATGAGCAGTTCTTC. Its translation is CASSLTFLSSYNEQFF.

This chain links TRBV25-1 with TRBJ2-2; D not resolved. This CDR3 contains 13 residues. CDR1 MGHDK and CDR2 SYGVNS come from the germline V gene. Trimming removed 6 bases at V and 7 bases at J, with 12 bases between. This chain's CDR3 is CASSPDWGGELFF. As DNA, the CDR3 is TGTGCCAGCAGCCCTGATTGGGGCGGGGAGCTGTTTTTT.

The chain uses TRBV20-1 and TRBJ1-2; D uncertain. Germline-derived CDR1 and CDR2 are DFQATT and SNEGSKA (reference sequence). Trimming cost V 3 bases and J 0 bases, with 11 bases left between them. The CDR3 has 14 amino acids. CDR3 bases: TGCAGTGCTAGCCCCGAGTTAGCTAACTATGGCTACACCTTC. Translating it yields CSASPELANYGYTF.

This clonotype showed up just a few times. The chain carries TRBV28 and TRBJ2-5; D remains unclear. Germline V gene data show CDR1 as MDHEN and CDR2 as SYDVKM. The CDR3 has 15 residues. V gave up 5 bases and J gave up 1 base, with 14 bases separating them. This chain's CDR3 is CASSTGRAFQETQYF. CDR3 DNA: TGTGCCAGCAGTACCGGACGGGCGTTCCAAGAGACCCAGTACTTC.

This clonotype was counted only a few times. This rearrangement joins TRBV2 to TRBJ2-2, with D perhaps matching TRBD2 (5 bases). This CDR3 comprises 14 residues. Germline CDR1 is SNHLY and CDR2 is FYNNEI. Between the trimmed V and J ends, which lost 6 bases and 6 bases, there was a span of 14 bases. CDR3 protein: CASRMDSPAGELFF. In nucleotides, the CDR3 is TGTGCCAGCAGAATGGACTCTCCAGCCGGGGAGCTGTTTTTT.

The chain has TRBV2 and TRBJ2-3; weak D call: TRBD2 (6 bases). Trimming took 4 bases from V and 1 from J, leaving 15 bases between them. CDR1 SNHLY and CDR2 FYNNEI come from the germline V gene. This CDR3 comprises 16 residues. In nucleotides, the CDR3 is TGTGCCAGCAGTGGCATCGGGACTCGGGGCACAGATACGCAGTATTTT. Translated, it gives CASSGIGTRGTDTQYF.

CDR3 sequence reads: CASSEQSETQYF. For the CDR3, the DNA is TGTGCCAGCAGTGAACAGTCGGAGACCCAGTACTTC. This chain connects TRBV2 to TRBJ2-5, with D unclear. The CDR3 length is 12 residues. In germline, CDR1 is SNHLY, CDR2 FYNNEI. Trimming pared 2 bases from V and 5 bases from J, leaving 6 bases between.

This clonotype was recorded at least ten times. This sequence joins TRBV12-3 or TRBV12-4 and TRBJ1-2, with D perhaps matching TRBD1 (5 bases). V lost 6 bases and J lost 8, with 13 bases in between. CDR3 length equals 12 residues. The CDR3 region has the DNA TGTGCCAGCAGCAGGGACTCGAGGGGCTACACCTTC. This translates into CASSRDSRGYTF.

This clonotype came up a few times. V gene TRBV7-7 combines with J gene TRBJ2-6; TRBD2 agrees at 7 bases. The ends lost 5 bases at V and 2 bases at J; junction bases unmatched: 3. Germline loops: CDR1 SSHAT, CDR2 FNYEAQ (reference sequence). The CDR3 is 15 residues long. The CDR3 DNA reads TGTGCCAGCAGCCCCCGGGGGGCTGGGGCCAACGTCCTGACTTTC. Protein product: CASSPRGAGANVLTF.